The 24 T cell receptor beta chains reported below all come from one sample, sequenced in a study of blood T cell repertoires in COVID-19 (dated by TCRdb to about 2020). Library method: the immunoSEQ multiplex PCR assay. TCRdb holds this immuneACCESS table with in-frame rearrangements only. Some clones are missing; in checked studies, unresolved V genes explain under half, and the rest has no known cause. In all, the sample holds some 140,000 clones, and approximately 83% of those were seen once. The ten largest clonotypes hold 25% to 30% of the sample. The sequencing input was peripheral blood. The source is a woman aged 55-70 years with acute or convalescent COVID-19.

The V and J genes are TRBV6-5 and TRBJ2-1; maybe TRBD1 (5 bases). Germline V gene sequence: CDR1 MNHEY, CDR2 SVGAGI. The ends were cut back, 0 bases at V and 7 bases at J, with 16 bases in the middle. The CDR3 length is 16 residues. The DNA of the CDR3 is TGTGCCAGCAGTTACTCTCGCGCAGGGTGGTTTAATGAGCAGTTCTTC. It specifies CASSYSRAGWFNEQFF.

The chain joins TRBV28 to TRBJ1-5; a possible D gene is TRBD1 (5 bases). The CDR3 extends over 15 amino acids. With 3 bases removed from V and 0 bases from J, the gap between germline ends came to 9 bases. Per the germline V gene, CDR1 is MDHEN and CDR2 is SYDVKM. CDR3 protein: CASSLVGDSNQPQHF. CDR3 sequence (DNA): TGTGCCAGCAGTTTGGTAGGGGATAGCAATCAGCCCCAGCATTTT. Supplemented by reference TRBV28 and TRBJ1-5, the full variable domain reads DVKVTQSSRYLVKRTGEKVFLECVQDMDHENMFWYRQDPGLGLRLIYFSYDVKMKEKGDIPEGYSVSREKKERFSLILESASTNQTSMYLCASSLVGDSNQPQHFGDGTRLSIL.

The J gene is TRBJ2-3, the V gene TRBV7-2; 8 bases match TRBD2. Germline V gene data show CDR1 as SGHTA and CDR2 as FQGNSA. This CDR3 has 17 residues. The J segment lost 1 base and the V segment lost 3 bases, leaving 9 bases of the junction unmatched. The CDR3 bases are TGTGCCAGCAGCTTGGGCAGAGGGACTAGACGCACAGATACGCAGTATTTT. This sequence encodes CASSLGRGTRRTDTQYF.

The rearrangement joins TRBV5-6 to TRBJ1-2; a weak D match, TRBD1 (5 bases). The CDR3 spans 11 residues. With 4 bases removed from V and 5 bases from J, the gap between germline ends came to 6 bases. Germline-derived CDR1 and CDR2 are SGHDT and YYEEEE. The CDR3 region has the DNA TGTGCCAGCAGCCGGGGGTATGGCTACACCTTC. This encodes CASSRGYGYTF.

This chain connects TRBV24-1 to TRBJ2-1; the D gene is possibly TRBD2 (5 bases). V shed 1 base and J shed 8 bases, with 14 bases lying between them. The CDR3 is 15 amino acids. Germline CDR1 and CDR2: KGHDR and SFDVKD. The CDR3 reads CATSDFRFGGDEQFF. DNA of the CDR3: TGTGCCACCAGTGATTTCAGGTTTGGAGGCGATGAGCAGTTCTTC.

The rearrangement joins TRBV5-6 to TRBJ2-3, with TRBD2 matching over 11 bases. Unmatched junction bases numbered 0, after V lost 3 bases and J lost 3 bases. From germline, CDR1 is SGHDT and CDR2 YYEEEE. The CDR3 contains 14 residues. The CDR3 is CASSSSGGTDTQYF. The CDR3 nucleotides read TGTGCCAGCAGCTCTAGCGGGGGGACAGATACGCAGTATTTT.

The rearrangement uses TRBV27 and TRBJ1-3; a weak D match, TRBD1 (6 bases). This CDR3 region has 15 residues. V lost 8 bases and J 2 bases, leaving 16 bases between the germline ends. The germline V gene has CDR1 MNHEY and CDR2 SMNVEV (reference sequence). In DNA form, the CDR3 reads TGTGCCAGCTCAAAACAGGGTCCGCCTGGAAACACCATATATTTT. Translated, it gives CASSKQGPPGNTIYF.

The chain carries TRBV18 and TRBJ1-1; tentatively, D is TRBD1 (6 bases). This CDR3 region has 14 residues. Trimming removed 2 bases at V and 4 bases at J, with 11 bases between. CDR1 is KGHSH and CDR2 is LQKENI in the germline V gene. The CDR3 DNA follows: TGTGCCAGCTCACCAACAGGGTGGGGCACTGAAGCTTTCTTT. Encoded protein: CASSPTGWGTEAFF.

This clone was detected once. The rearrangement uses TRBV28 and TRBJ1-1; TRBD1 aligns across 7 bases. Germline V gene data show CDR1 as MDHEN and CDR2 as SYDVKM. The CDR3 sequence is 16 residues long. The ends lost 5 bases at V and 0 bases at J; junction bases unmatched: 9. CDR3 sequence reads: CASSPRQGNMNTEAFF. DNA for the CDR3: TGTGCCAGCAGTCCAAGACAGGGAAACATGAACACTGAAGCTTTCTTT.

The chain has TRBV4-1 and TRBJ1-1, with D perhaps TRBD1 (6 bases). CDR3 length: 15 amino acids. Trimming shortened V by 3 bases and J by 4 bases, and 15 bases separated the two germline ends. The germline V gene encodes CDR1 MGHRA and CDR2 YSYEKL. The CDR3 loop reads CASSQQGGGLTEAFF. As DNA, the CDR3 is TGCGCCAGCAGCCAGCAGGGAGGGGGTCTCACTGAAGCTTTCTTT.

This clone appeared once. Other DNA sequences in this sample translate to the same CDR3. The chain recombines TRBV5-1 with TRBJ1-1; the match to TRBD1 covers 9 bases. This CDR3 contains 14 residues. From germline, CDR1 is SGHRS and CDR2 YFSETQ. The V gene end was trimmed by 3 bases and the J gene end by 4 bases; junction bases not matched to a gene: 4. CDR3 nucleotides: TGCGCCAGCAGCTCGGGACAGGGTGGCACTGAAGCTTTCTTT. Translated, it gives CASSSGQGGTEAFF.

This clone was detected only a few times. The chain combines TRBV29-1 with TRBJ2-1, with a tentative D call TRBD2 (5 bases). Germline V gene data show CDR1 as SQVTM and CDR2 as ANQGSEA. CDR3 size: 13 residues. V lost 6 bases and J lost 4, with 13 bases in between. CDR3 region: CSVMGVGYNEQFF. DNA of the CDR3: TGCAGCGTGATGGGAGTAGGTTACAATGAGCAGTTCTTC.

CDR3 sequence reads: CASSKGQQETQYF. The CDR3 region has the DNA TGTGCCAGCAGCAAGGGACAGCAAGAGACCCAGTACTTC. This chain connects TRBV11-3 to TRBJ2-5; 7 positions agree with TRBD1. Trimming removed 5 bases from V and 2 bases from J; junction bases left unmatched: 2. This CDR3 spans 13 amino acids. Germline V gene data show CDR1 as SGHNT and CDR2 as YENEEA.

The rearrangement links TRBV5-8 to TRBJ1-6, with 9 bases aligning to TRBD1. This CDR3 region has 14 residues. J was trimmed by 10 bases and V by 2 bases; bases with no gene match: 4. Germline V CDR1 and CDR2: SGHTS, YDEGEE. CDR3: CASSFRDRDSPLHF. CDR3 sequence (DNA): TGTGCCAGCAGCTTCCGGGACAGGGACTCACCCCTCCACTTT. The full variable domain, rest sourced from reference TRBV5-8 and TRBJ1-6, is EAGVTQSPTHLIKTRGQQATLRCSPISGHTSVYWYQQALGLGLQFLLWYDEGEERNRGNFPPRFSGRQFPNYSSELNVNALELEDSALYLCASSFRDRDSPLHFGNGTRLTVT.

The genes are TRBV6-2 or TRBV6-3 and TRBJ2-1, with 8 positions matching TRBD1. This CDR3 region has 17 residues. Germline V gives CDR1 MNHEY, CDR2 SVGEGT. The V gene end was trimmed by 0 bases and the J gene end by 6 bases; junction bases not matched to a gene: 10. CDR3 bases: TGTGCCAGCAGTTACTCGAGGACAGGGACCACATCCAATGAGCAGTTCTTC. Protein product: CASSYSRTGTTSNEQFF.

The CDR3 loop reads CATSRDGQGYNEQFF. CDR3 nucleotide sequence: TGTGCCACCAGCAGAGATGGACAGGGCTACAATGAGCAGTTCTTC. The chain carries TRBV15 and TRBJ2-1; 8 bases match TRBD1. V was clipped by 0 bases and J by 3 bases; unmatched bases: 1. From germline, CDR1 is LNHNV and CDR2 YYDKDF (reference sequence). This CDR3 is built from 15 residues.

CDR3 DNA sequence: TGTGCCAGCGATAAGGGAGGCTCTGGAAACACCATATATTTT. Amino acids: CASDKGGSGNTIYF. The V call is TRBV6-5, the J call TRBJ1-3; no firm D call. CDR1 MNHEY and CDR2 SVGAGI come from the germline V gene. The CDR3 sequence is 14 residues long. V was pared by 8 bases and J by 0 bases, with 11 bases between.

The rearrangement joins TRBV11-2 to TRBJ2-2; 9 positions agree with TRBD1. This CDR3 contains 16 residues. Germline-derived CDR1 and CDR2 are SGHAT and FQNNGV. With 4 bases clipped from V and 7 bases from J, the junction kept 10 bases outside the gene matches. CDR3 DNA sequence: TGTGCCAGCAGCTCGTACGCGGGACAGGGTAACGGGGAGCTGTTTTTT. Its translation: CASSSYAGQGNGELFF.

This rearrangement joins TRBV28 to TRBJ1-4; a possible D gene is TRBD1 (6 bases). Per the germline V gene, CDR1 is MDHEN and CDR2 is SYDVKM. The CDR3 spans 14 residues. V lost 6 bases and J lost 7, with 15 bases in between. The CDR3 nucleotides read TGTGCCAGCAGCCGTGGACAGAGGCGTGAAAAACTGTTTTTT. Protein product: CASSRGQRREKLFF.

The CDR3 bases are TGTGCCAGCAGCCCCAGTAGCACAGATACGCAGTATTTT. This translates into CASSPSSTDTQYF. The gene calls are TRBV3-1 (or the pseudogene TRBV3-2) and TRBJ2-3; no definite D call. Deletions cut 4 bases from V and 0 bases from J, with 5 bases between. The CDR3 runs 13 residues. CDR1 and CDR2 from the germline V gene are LGHDT and YNNKEL (reference sequence).

This clone was detected only a few times. The V call is TRBV29-1, the J call TRBJ1-6; D not resolved. V was clipped by 4 bases and J by 4 bases, with 8 bases between them. CDR1 SQVTM and CDR2 ANQGSEA come from the germline V gene. This CDR3 contains 13 residues. The CDR3 DNA is TGCAGCGTTGCCTGGGAGTATAATTCACCCCTCCACTTT. This sequence encodes CSVAWEYNSPLHF.

V and J are TRBV4-1 and TRBJ1-6, with TRBD1 matching 9 bases. V trimming: 0 bases; J trimming: 14 bases; junction bases outside the gene matches: 14. In germline, CDR1 is MGHRA, CDR2 YSYEKL. The CDR3 length is 17 residues. DNA for the CDR3: TGCGCCAGCAGCCAAGATGTTTTGGGACAGGGATCCTCGGCCCTCCACTTT. Its protein is CASSQDVLGQGSSALHF.

The V and J genes are TRBV5-1 and TRBJ1-1; 9 bases map to TRBD1. The CDR3 extends over 15 amino acids. The V gene's germline CDR1 is SGHRS and CDR2 YFSETQ. The V segment lost 5 bases and the J segment 2 bases; nucleotides outside the gene matches: 7. The CDR3: CASRARTGENTEAFF. CDR3 bases: TGCGCCAGCAGAGCTCGGACAGGGGAAAACACTGAAGCTTTCTTT. Full variable domain (missing parts from reference TRBV5-1 and TRBJ1-1): KAGVTQTPRYLIKTRGQQVTLSCSPISGHRSVSWYQQTPGQGLQFLFEYFSETQRNKGNFPGRFSGRQFSNSRSEMNVSTLELGDSALYLCASRARTGENTEAFFGQGTRLTVV.

V usage is TRBV5-8 and J usage is TRBJ1-4; 7 nucleotides match TRBD1. Unmatched junction bases numbered 6, after V lost 4 bases and J lost 0 bases. CDR3 size: 16 residues. Germline assignment: CDR1 SGHTS and CDR2 YDEGEE. CDR3 nucleotide sequence: TGTGCCAGCAGCAGGGACAGAGCTGCAACTAATGAAAAACTGTTTTTT. It yields the protein CASSRDRAATNEKLFF.